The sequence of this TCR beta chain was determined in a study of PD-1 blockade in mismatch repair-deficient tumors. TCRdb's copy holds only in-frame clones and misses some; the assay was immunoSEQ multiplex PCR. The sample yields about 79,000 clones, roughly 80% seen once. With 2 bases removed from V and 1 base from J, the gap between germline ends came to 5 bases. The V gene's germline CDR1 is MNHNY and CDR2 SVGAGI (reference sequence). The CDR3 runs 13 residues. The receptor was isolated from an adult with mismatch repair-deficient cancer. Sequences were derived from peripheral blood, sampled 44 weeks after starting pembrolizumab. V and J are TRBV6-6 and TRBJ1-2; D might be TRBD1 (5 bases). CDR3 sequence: CASSYDSNYGYTF. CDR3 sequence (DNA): TGTGCCAGCAGTTACGACAGTAACTATGGCTACACCTTC.